What follows is one T cell receptor (beta chain) and its context. Its binding antigen is unknown. No much larger clone exists at a distance of one base, and base qualities are not known. The sample is drawn from a study of blood T cell repertoires in COVID-19 (dated by TCRdb to 2018 to 2021). Concerning the study at large: Samples covering the acute and convalescent phases of COVID-19 were provided by collaborators in the United States, Italy and Spain. Where available, HLA class I and class II types were taken from metadata supplied by the sample provider and were not determined by assay-based typing. The dataset comprised deeply sampled blood TCRbeta repertoires from subjects exposed to, actively infected with, or recovered from COVID-19. The repertoires were made available in a free public database intended to serve as a resource for research on the immune response to SARS-CoV-2. Samples came from the ongoing ImmuneRACE study (first 160 participants) plus 1,254 subjects from 6 global collaborators. The material from the prospective study consisted of cDNA or gDNA derived from T cells, B-cell-depleted T cells, or PBMCs. Nearly every sample came with metadata listing a de-identified subject ID, COVID-19 status, age in years and sex. The research as a whole found: The amount of clinical and demographic metadata varied by source and participant and was provided uncurated.

Whole blood was collected in K2EDTA tubes by collaborating institutions according to the institutions' own protocols. Collaborator samples were shipped for TCRbeta analysis as frozen whole blood, isolated PBMCs, or DNA extracted from either sample type. TCRbeta CDR3 regions were amplified from genomic DNA using the immunoSEQ Assay, a bias-controlled multiplex PCR. Turning to the authors' computational methods: The number of nucleated cells in each sample was estimated from the amplification of reference gene primers within the assay. To quantify the absolute abundance of each unique TCRbeta CDR3 rearrangement, sequence reads were collapsed and filtered. For each sample, productive Simpson clonality was calculated as the square root of Simpson's diversity index over productive rearrangements. Entries here come from immuneACCESS through TCRdb and include only in-frame sequences with V and J called. Some clones fail to appear in such tables; in the studies checked, an unresolved V gene covers under half of the shortfall, and the cause of the remainder is unknown. V and J calls and clone size follow that table, whereas D and trimming were derived from the DNA. The sample records roughly 200,000 clones, 80% to 90% of which are singletons. 5.5% to 7% of the sample rests with the top ten.

V lost 4 bases and J lost 3 bases, and the count of bases not matched to a germline gene is 5. The germline V gene gives CDR1 as SGHRS and CDR2 as YFSETQ. The CDR3 spans 14 residues, from the cysteine through the phenylalanine. Just the 42-base CDR3 DNA is kept, in frame starting at base 1. The origin of this receptor is a man older than 75 with acute or convalescent COVID-19. The chain is made from TRBV5-1 and TRBJ2-5, with 8 central nucleotides matching TRBD1. Specimen: peripheral blood. The nucleotide sequence is given as TGCGCCAGCAGCCGCCAGGGGGCTGAAGAGACCCAGTACTTC. The encoded protein is CASSRQGAEETQYF. Where the CDR3 stops, the reference TRBV5-1 and TRBJ2-5 genes take over; the full variable domain is KAGVTQTPRYLIKTRGQQVTLSCSPISGHRSVSWYQQTPGQGLQFLFEYFSETQRNKGNFPGRFSGRQFSNSRSEMNVSTLELGDSALYLCASSRQGAEETQYFGPGTRLLVL.